Each of the 26 T cell receptor beta chains below was sequenced from the same sample in a study of tumor-infiltrating lymphocytes in primary liver carcinoma. Scientists recovered RNA and DNA together from about 20-30 mg of unsorted bulk tissue. With a constant-region primer, TCR beta cDNA was made from 450 to 550 ng of total RNA. The TCR beta library was amplified through three nested multiplex PCR rounds in a modified ARM-PCR procedure. PCR rounds one and two used TRBV1-TRBV30 forward primers with a C-beta reverse primer for approximately 10 cycles each. A single record per CDR3 protein comes from TCRdb applying MiXCR to the multiplex PCR reads. The table lists roughly 100,000 distinct CDR3 sequences, 55% to 80% of them singletons. Sequencing was carried out using liver tumor tissue from sampling region 2. As to subset: tumor region T2, inferior pole. The receptors derive from an older woman with primary liver carcinoma and hepatitis B virus infection.

This chain joins TRBV11-2 and TRBJ2-3, with TRBD1 as a possible D gene (6 bases). The CDR3 has 16 amino acids. CDR1 is SGHAT and CDR2 is FQNNGV in the germline V gene. Trimming removed 1 base from V and 4 bases from J, with 15 bases in between. The chain's CDR3 is CASSLGSRGCADTQYF. The CDR3 nucleotides read TGTGCCAGCAGCTTAGGGAGTAGGGGGTGCGCAGATACGCAGTATTTT.

CDR3 loop: CNVSLGIGIDTQYF. As DNA, the CDR3 is TGCAACGTAAGCTTGGGGATAGGGATAGATACGCAGTATTTT. The chain joins TRBV29-1 to TRBJ2-3, with no clear D. CDR3 length equals 14 residues. The germline CDR1 and CDR2 sequences are SQVTM and ANQGSEA.

This chain connects TRBV28 to TRBJ1-6; 8 bases match TRBD1. The CDR3 runs to 16 residues. CDR1 is MDHEN, CDR2 SYDVKM, per germline. V lost 6 bases and J lost 7; bases outside the gene matches: 11. This CDR3 reads CASSLNLGQGNSPLHF. In DNA, the CDR3 is TGTGCCAGCAGCCTGAACCTTGGACAGGGAAATTCACCCCTCCACTTT.

Details on this clonotype: The final CDR3 position lacks the conserved phenylalanine or tryptophan, pointing to a likely read error. The chain joins TRBV29-1 to TRBJ1-2; D gene ambiguous. Per the germline V gene, CDR1 is SQVTM and CDR2 is ANQGSEA. V lost 6 bases, J lost 3 bases, and 5 bases lay in between. This CDR3 contains 10 residues. CDR3 residues: CSVPDYGYTL. CDR3 sequence (DNA): TGCAGCGTCCCCGACTATGGCTACACCTTA.

V is TRBV28 and J is TRBJ1-1; D is ambiguous. Germline lookup yields CDR1 MDHEN and CDR2 SYDVKM. Trimming stripped 10 bases from V and 2 bases from J, with 23 bases between. The CDR3 covers 16 residues. The CDR3 here is CANSYVRPNTNTEAFF. CDR3 in DNA: TGTGCCAATAGTTACGTACGCCCTAACACCAACACTGAAGCTTTCTTT.

The J gene is TRBJ2-3, the V gene TRBV29-1; D is unresolved. The CDR3 loop spans 14 amino acids. The germline V gene encodes CDR1 SQVTM and CDR2 ANQGSEA. Trimming cost V 2 bases and J 2 bases, with 11 bases left between them. The CDR3 loop is CSVERDVDTDTQYF. DNA for the CDR3: TGCAGCGTTGAACGAGATGTGGACACAGATACGCAGTATTTT.

Only one count was recorded for this clonotype. Mismatch with germline at one junction end may stem from a read error. The genes are TRBV6-2 or TRBV6-3 and TRBJ2-1; perhaps TRBD2 as D (6 bases). CDR1 and CDR2 from the germline V gene are MNHEY and SVGEGT. The CDR3 loop spans 14 amino acids. CDR3 coding DNA: TGTGCTAGCAGACCCGTCGGGGGTTTCAATGAGCAGTTCTTC. Its translation: CASRPVGGFNEQFF.

As to this clonotype: This is likely a read error, given that the CDR3 carries no conserved phenylalanine or tryptophan at its end. This chain joins TRBV29-1 and TRBJ1-3; D gene ambiguous. The length of the CDR3 is 15 residues. Germline V gene lookup returns CDR1 SQVTM and CDR2 ANQGSEA. The germline V and J ends were trimmed by 5 bases and 0 bases, with 14 bases remaining between them. The CDR3 reads CSVQITPGSGNTIYL. The CDR3 nucleotides are TGCAGCGTTCAAATTACTCCGGGCTCTGGAAACACCATATATTTA.

With respect to this clonotype: Relative to the germline gene, one junction end is altered; a read error may explain this. For the CDR3, the DNA is TGTACCAGCAGCTTCCTTCGGGCGGGAGCCACAGATAGGCAGTATTTT. Translation: CTSSFLRAGATDRQYF. The chain joins TRBV7-9 to TRBJ2-3; TRBD2 matches at 7 bases. From germline, CDR1 is SEHNR and CDR2 FQNEAQ (reference sequence). The CDR3 is 16 amino acids.

Many counts were recorded for this clonotype. In DNA form, the CDR3 reads TGCAGCGTGGCAGTGGGGGCAGATACGCAGTATTTT. It translates to CSVAVGADTQYF. The chain is built from TRBV29-1 and TRBJ2-3, with D possibly being TRBD1 or TRBD2 (5 bases each). The CDR3 is 12 residues long. Trimming pared 6 bases from V and 4 bases from J, leaving 11 bases between. The germline gives CDR1 SQVTM, CDR2 ANQGSEA.

The rearrangement links TRBV29-1 to TRBJ2-1; D is unresolved. The CDR3 has 16 residues. The V end lost 3 bases, the J end lost 4 bases, and 19 bases lay between the germline ends. Germline CDR1 is SQVTM and CDR2 is ANQGSEA. CDR3 DNA: TGCAGCGTTGACGCATGTTTGGGGATCACGTACAATGAGCAGTTCTTC. The encoded protein is CSVDACLGITYNEQFF.

This clonotype occurred many times. V usage is TRBV12-3 or TRBV12-4 and J usage is TRBJ1-1, with no clear D. V gave up 0 bases and J gave up 3 bases, with 5 bases separating them. This CDR3 is 13 amino acids long. The CDR3 here is CASSLAEDTEAFF. In DNA form, the CDR3 reads TGTGCCAGCAGTTTAGCAGAGGACACTGAAGCTTTCTTT.

This clonotype was recorded many times. The rearrangement joins TRBV5-1 to TRBJ2-1, with 14 bases identical to TRBD2. The CDR3 is 16 amino acids. Trimming removed 0 bases from V and 8 bases from J; junction bases left unmatched: 4. Germline lookup yields CDR1 SGHRS and CDR2 YFSETQ. The CDR3 is CASSLEGLAGVDEQFF. The CDR3 nucleotides read TGCGCCAGCAGCTTGGAGGGACTAGCGGGAGTGGATGAGCAGTTCTTC.

About this clonotype: A much bigger clone sits one base away, suggesting this may be a read error. V gene TRBV30 combines with J gene TRBJ1-3; D may be TRBD1 (5 bases). The CDR3 is 13 amino acids. Trimming removed 2 bases at V and 8 bases at J, with 13 bases between. Germline V gives CDR1 GTSNPN, CDR2 SVGIG (reference sequence). In DNA form, the CDR3 reads TGTGCCTGGAGTTCTCAGGGAATGGACACCATATATTTT. Translation: CAWSSQGMDTIYF. Supplemented by reference TRBV30 and TRBJ1-3, the full variable domain reads SQTIHQWPATLVQPVGSPLSLECTVEGTSNPNLYWYRQAAGRGLQLLFYSVGIGQISSEVPQNLSASRPQDRQFILSSKKLLLSDSGFYLCAWSSQGMDTIYFGEGSWLTVV.

In this sample, this clonotype turned up many times. This chain connects TRBV7-8 to TRBJ1-4, with TRBD1 identical over 8 bases. CDR3 length: 16 amino acids. Germline CDR1 is SGHVS and CDR2 is FQNEAQ. V trimming: 5 bases; J trimming: 3 bases; junction bases outside the gene matches: 8. The CDR3 sequence is CASSRQGPSPNEKLFF. The CDR3 nucleotides read TGTGCCAGCAGCCGACAGGGGCCGTCTCCTAATGAAAAACTGTTTTTT.

This clonotype was recorded a few times. A clone one base away is much larger, so this may be a read error. The chain combines TRBV6-5 with TRBJ1-1; D call uncertain. CDR1 is MNHEY, CDR2 SVGAGI, per germline. The CDR3 sequence is 14 residues long. The CDR3 bases are TGTGCCAACAGTCGCCGGCGGGGTGACACTGAAGCTTTCTTT. It is translated as CANSRRRGDTEAFF.

This clonotype is deemed medium-sized. J is TRBJ2-6 and V is TRBV4-1; D is tentatively TRBD1 or TRBD2 (5 bases each). V dropped 0 bases and J dropped 1 base, with 10 bases sitting between them. Looked up from germline, CDR1 is MGHRA and CDR2 is YSYEKL. The length of the CDR3 is 17 residues. In nucleotides, the CDR3 is TGCGCCAGCAGCCAAGAGGGGGTGGGGTCTGGGGCCAACGTCCTGACTTTC. It codes for CASSQEGVGSGANVLTF.

This clonotype was seen more than once but under ten times. A much larger clone is a single base away; this may be a read error. The conserved final phenylalanine or tryptophan is absent from the CDR3, which likely points to a read error. The chain recombines TRBV5-6 with TRBJ1-2; D remains ambiguous. This CDR3 has 14 amino acids. The V and J ends lost 7 bases and 8 bases respectively, with 21 bases between them. Germline assignment: CDR1 SGHDT and CDR2 YYEEEE. In nucleotides, the CDR3 is TGTGCCAGCCAACCAAGGGCCCCCCGCCGGGGCTACACCATC. It translates to CASQPRAPRRGYTI.

This clonotype appeared many times. This rearrangement joins TRBV12-3 or TRBV12-4 to TRBJ2-7; D gene uncertain. Trimming left V 5 bases short and J 4 bases short, with 15 bases between. The CDR3 totals 14 residues. CDR3 in amino acids: CASSIQPPPYEQYF. The CDR3 DNA reads as TGTGCCAGCAGTATCCAACCACCTCCGTACGAGCAGTACTTC.

The count of this clonotype is one. An end of the junction differs from the germline gene, which may be a read error. This chain uses TRBV2 with TRBJ2-7; the D call may be TRBD1 or TRBD2 (5 bases each). The CDR3 spans 13 residues. In germline, CDR1 is SNHLY, CDR2 FYNNEI. The CDR3 DNA sequence: TGTGCCAGCCGTCGGAATCCGGTGGGGGAGCAATACTTC. This translates into CASRRNPVGEQYF. Full variable domain (remainder filled in from reference TRBV2 and TRBJ2-7): EPEVTQTPSHQVTQMGQEVILRCVPISNHLYFYWYRQILGQKVEFLVSFYNNEISEKSEIFDDQFSVERPDGSNFTLKIRSTKLEDSAMYFCASRRNPVGEQYFGPGTRLTVT.

Regarding this clonotype: Because the CDR3 is missing its conserved closing phenylalanine or tryptophan, this is likely a read error. The chain couples TRBV6-1 to TRBJ2-7; D is possibly TRBD2 (6 bases). CDR1 MNHNS and CDR2 SASEGT come from the germline V gene. The CDR3 runs 18 residues. CDR3 amino acids: CATSDFLPGLLGAYEQYS. CDR3 DNA sequence: TGTGCCACCAGTGATTTCCTTCCGGGACTTTTAGGGGCTTACGAGCAGTACTCC.

Details on this clonotype: One end of the junction varies from germline; a read error may be responsible. The chain carries TRBV6-6 and TRBJ1-3; 9 bases match TRBD1. Germline V CDR1 and CDR2: MNHNY, SVGAGI (reference sequence). The length of the CDR3 is 16 residues. The CDR3, as DNA: TGTGCCAGCAGTAGGGACAGGGTCTCCTCTGGAAACACCATGTATTTC. Its translation is CASSRDRVSSGNTMYF.

This rearrangement joins TRBV11-2 to TRBJ1-6; tentatively, D is TRBD1 (5 bases). Trimming left V 9 bases short and J 7 bases short, with 19 bases between. Germline lookup yields CDR1 SGHAT and CDR2 FQNNGV. The CDR3 has 15 amino acids. CDR3 in amino acids: CASNLETGCNSPLHF. The CDR3 DNA follows: TGTGCCAGTAACTTAGAAACAGGATGCAATTCACCCCTCCACTTT.

A remark on this clonotype: A much larger clone lies a single base off, so this may be a read error. CDR3 nucleotide sequence: TGTGCCATCAGCCAACAGGTTAATGAGCAGTTCTTC. Residues: CAISQQVNEQFF. The V call is TRBV5-5, the J call TRBJ2-1; a possible D gene is TRBD1 (5 bases). CDR1 SGHKS and CDR2 YYEKEE come from the germline V gene (reference sequence). The CDR3 has 12 residues.

The chain uses TRBV5-1 and TRBJ1-5; tentatively, D is TRBD1 (5 bases). The CDR3 length is 13 residues. With 3 bases removed from V and 2 bases from J, the gap between germline ends came to 6 bases. The V gene's germline CDR1 is SGHRS and CDR2 YFSETQ. The CDR3 is CASSWGGNQPQHF. For the CDR3, the DNA is TGCGCCAGCAGCTGGGGGGGCAATCAGCCCCAGCATTTT.

In regard to this clonotype: A junction boundary mismatches the germline segment, possibly from a read error. The chain carries TRBV6-6 and TRBJ2-7, with D hard to call. In germline, CDR1 is MNHNY, CDR2 SVGAGI (reference sequence). The CDR3 length is 16 residues. The CDR3 loop is CASREDGHKSSYKQYF. In DNA, the CDR3 is TGTGCCAGCAGGGAAGATGGCCACAAAAGCTCCTACAAGCAGTACTTC.